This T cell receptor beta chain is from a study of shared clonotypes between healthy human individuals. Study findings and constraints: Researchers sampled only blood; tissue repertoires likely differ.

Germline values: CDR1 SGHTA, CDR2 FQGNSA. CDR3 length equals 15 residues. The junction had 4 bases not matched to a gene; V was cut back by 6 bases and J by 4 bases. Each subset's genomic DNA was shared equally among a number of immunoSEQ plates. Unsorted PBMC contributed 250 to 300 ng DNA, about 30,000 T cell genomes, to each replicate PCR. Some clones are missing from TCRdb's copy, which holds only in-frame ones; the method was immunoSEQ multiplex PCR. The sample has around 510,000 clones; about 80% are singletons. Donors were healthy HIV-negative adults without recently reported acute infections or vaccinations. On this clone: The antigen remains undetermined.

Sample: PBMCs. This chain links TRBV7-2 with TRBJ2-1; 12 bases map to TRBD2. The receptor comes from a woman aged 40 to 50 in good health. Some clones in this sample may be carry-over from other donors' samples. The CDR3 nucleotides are TGTGCCAGCAGAAAGACTAGCGGGAGTTACAATGAGCAGTTCTTC. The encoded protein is CASRKTSGSYNEQFF.